Listed here is a single TCR beta chain. The entry originates in a study of shared clonotypes between healthy human individuals. On the study more broadly: Sampling drew on donors who were a couple of women and three men aged 18 to 49. Every donor yielded three CD4 naive, three CD4 memory, two CD8 naive and one CD8 memory plate.

From germline, CDR1 is MDHEN and CDR2 SYDVKM. V was pared by 4 bases and J by 2 bases, with 6 bases between. The CDR3 consists of 12 residues. In the original workflow: For the immunoSEQ data, sequences were junction-only without quality scores, so filtering differed. Clones were read by immunoSEQ multiplex PCR, and TCRdb kept only the in-frame ones, dropping some. The V and J calls and the clone size are those of that table, but D and trimming were determined from the DNA. The sample carries 1,400,000 or so clones, 98% recorded once. The chain is built from TRBV28 and TRBJ2-7; D unclear. Sequencing was performed on naive CD4+ T cells sorted from blood. Subset denoted: CD45RA+ positively selected. The TCR originated in a man aged 25-45 years in good health. The CDR3 here is CASSSSTYEQYF. CDR3 nucleotide sequence: TGTGCCAGCAGTTCAAGTACCTACGAGCAGTACTTC.